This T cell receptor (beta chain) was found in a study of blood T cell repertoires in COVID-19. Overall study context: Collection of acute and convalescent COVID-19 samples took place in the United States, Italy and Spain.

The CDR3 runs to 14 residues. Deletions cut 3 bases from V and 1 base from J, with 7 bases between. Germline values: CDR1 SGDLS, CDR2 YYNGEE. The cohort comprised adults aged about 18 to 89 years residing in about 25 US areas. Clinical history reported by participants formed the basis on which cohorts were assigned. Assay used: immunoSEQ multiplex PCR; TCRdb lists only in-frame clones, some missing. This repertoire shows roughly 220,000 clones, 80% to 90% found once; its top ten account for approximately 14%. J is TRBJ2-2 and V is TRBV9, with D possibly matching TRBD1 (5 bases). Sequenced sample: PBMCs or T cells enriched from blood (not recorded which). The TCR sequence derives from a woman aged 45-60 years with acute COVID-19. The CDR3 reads CASSGTGNTGELFF. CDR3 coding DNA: TGTGCCAGCAGCGGAACAGGGAACACCGGGGAGCTGTTTTTT. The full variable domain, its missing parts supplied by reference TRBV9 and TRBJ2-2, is DSGVTQTPKHLITATGQRVTLRCSPRSGDLSVYWYQQSLDQGLQFLIQYYNGEERAKGNILERFSAQQFPDLHSELNLSSLELGDSALYFCASSGTGNTGELFFGEGSRLTVL.